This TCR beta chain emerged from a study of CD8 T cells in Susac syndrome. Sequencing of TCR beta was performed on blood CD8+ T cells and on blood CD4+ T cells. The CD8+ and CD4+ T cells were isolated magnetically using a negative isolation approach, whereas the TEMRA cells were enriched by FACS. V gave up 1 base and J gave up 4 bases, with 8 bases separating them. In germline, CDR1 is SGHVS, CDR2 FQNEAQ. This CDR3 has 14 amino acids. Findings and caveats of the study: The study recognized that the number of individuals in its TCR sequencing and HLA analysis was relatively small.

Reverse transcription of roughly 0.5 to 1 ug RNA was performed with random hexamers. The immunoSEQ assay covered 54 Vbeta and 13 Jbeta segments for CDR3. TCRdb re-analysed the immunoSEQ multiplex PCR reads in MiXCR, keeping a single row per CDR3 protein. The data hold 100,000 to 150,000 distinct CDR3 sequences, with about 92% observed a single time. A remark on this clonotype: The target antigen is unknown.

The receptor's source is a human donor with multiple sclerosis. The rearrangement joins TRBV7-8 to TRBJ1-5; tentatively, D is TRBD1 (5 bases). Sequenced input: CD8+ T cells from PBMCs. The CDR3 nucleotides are TGTGCCAGCAGCTTAGTTCCAGGGAATCAGCCCCAGCATTTT. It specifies CASSLVPGNQPQHF.